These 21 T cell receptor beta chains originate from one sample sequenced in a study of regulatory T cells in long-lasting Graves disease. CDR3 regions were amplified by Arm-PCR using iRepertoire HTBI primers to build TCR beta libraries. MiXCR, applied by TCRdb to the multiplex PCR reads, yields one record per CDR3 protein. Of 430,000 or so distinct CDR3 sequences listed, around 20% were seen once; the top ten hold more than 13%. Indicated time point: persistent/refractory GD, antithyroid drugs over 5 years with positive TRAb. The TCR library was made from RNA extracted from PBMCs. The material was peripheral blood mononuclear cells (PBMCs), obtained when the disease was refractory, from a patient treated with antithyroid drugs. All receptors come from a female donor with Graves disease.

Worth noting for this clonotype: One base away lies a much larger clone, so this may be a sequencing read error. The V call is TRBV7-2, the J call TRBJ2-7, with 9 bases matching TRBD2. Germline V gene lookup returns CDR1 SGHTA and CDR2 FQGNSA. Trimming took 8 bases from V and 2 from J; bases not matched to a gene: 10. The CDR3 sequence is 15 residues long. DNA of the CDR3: TGTGCCAGCGGCATGGCTAGCGGGGATGCCTACGAGCAGTACTTC. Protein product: CASGMASGDAYEQYF.

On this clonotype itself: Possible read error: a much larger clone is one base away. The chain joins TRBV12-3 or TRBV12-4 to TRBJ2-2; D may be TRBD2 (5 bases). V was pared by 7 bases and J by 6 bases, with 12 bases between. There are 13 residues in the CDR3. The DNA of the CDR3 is TGTGCCAGCACCCCGGGATCCTCCGGGGAGCTGTTTTTT. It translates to CASTPGSSGELFF.

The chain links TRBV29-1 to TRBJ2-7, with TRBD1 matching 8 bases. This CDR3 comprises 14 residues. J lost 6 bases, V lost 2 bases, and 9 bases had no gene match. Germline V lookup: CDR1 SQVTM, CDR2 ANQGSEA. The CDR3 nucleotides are TGCAGCGTTGAAACGTCAGGGGGCCTAGGCGAGCAGTACTTC. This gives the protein CSVETSGGLGEQYF.

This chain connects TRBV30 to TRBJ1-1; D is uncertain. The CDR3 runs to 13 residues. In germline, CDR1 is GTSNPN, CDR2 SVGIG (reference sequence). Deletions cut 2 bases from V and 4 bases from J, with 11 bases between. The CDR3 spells CAWSSGVSTEAFF. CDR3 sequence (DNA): TGTGCCTGGAGTTCCGGGGTTAGCACTGAAGCTTTCTTT.

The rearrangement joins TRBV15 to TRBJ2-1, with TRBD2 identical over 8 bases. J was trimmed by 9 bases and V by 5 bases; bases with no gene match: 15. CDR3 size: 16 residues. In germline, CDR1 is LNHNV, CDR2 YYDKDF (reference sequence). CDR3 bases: TGTGCCACCAGCCGCGGAGCAGCGGGAGTTGGGGGTGAGCAGTTCTTC. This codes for CATSRGAAGVGGEQFF.

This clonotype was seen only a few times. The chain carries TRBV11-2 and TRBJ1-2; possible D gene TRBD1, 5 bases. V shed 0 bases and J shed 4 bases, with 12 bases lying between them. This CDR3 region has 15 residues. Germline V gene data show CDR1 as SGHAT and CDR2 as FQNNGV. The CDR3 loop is CASSLDPGVTYGYTF. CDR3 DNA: TGTGCCAGCAGCTTAGATCCGGGGGTAACCTATGGCTACACCTTC.

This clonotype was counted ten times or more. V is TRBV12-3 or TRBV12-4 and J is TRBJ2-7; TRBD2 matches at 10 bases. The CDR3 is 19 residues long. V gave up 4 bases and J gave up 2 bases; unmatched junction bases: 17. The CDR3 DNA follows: TGTGCCAGCAGTTCATTGGGACAGAGTGGACTAGCGGACCCCTACGAGCAGTACTTC. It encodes CASSSLGQSGLADPYEQYF.

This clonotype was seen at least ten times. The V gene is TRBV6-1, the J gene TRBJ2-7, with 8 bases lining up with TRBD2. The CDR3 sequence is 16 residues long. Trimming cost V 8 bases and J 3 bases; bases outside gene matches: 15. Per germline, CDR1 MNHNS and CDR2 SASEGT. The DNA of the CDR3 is TGTGCCAGCTCAACCGGGGGGGCAGGGGTTAACTACGAGCAGTACTTC. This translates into CASSTGGAGVNYEQYF.

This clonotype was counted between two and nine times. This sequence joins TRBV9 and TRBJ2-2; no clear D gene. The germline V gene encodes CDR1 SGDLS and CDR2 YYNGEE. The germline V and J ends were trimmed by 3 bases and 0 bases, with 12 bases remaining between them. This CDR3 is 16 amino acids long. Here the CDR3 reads CASSGPTPSNTGELFF. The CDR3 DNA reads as TGTGCCAGCAGCGGCCCGACACCGTCGAACACCGGGGAGCTGTTTTTT.

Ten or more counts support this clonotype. CDR3 sequence reads: CSGRRGGTSYEQYF. CDR3 in DNA: TGCAGTGGCAGGAGGGGCGGGACCAGTTACGAGCAGTACTTC. V is TRBV20-1 and J is TRBJ2-7; the D gene is possibly TRBD2 (6 bases). Trimming shortened V by 7 bases and J by 4 bases, and 20 bases separated the two germline ends. In germline, CDR1 is DFQATT, CDR2 SNEGSKA (reference sequence). The CDR3 loop spans 14 amino acids.

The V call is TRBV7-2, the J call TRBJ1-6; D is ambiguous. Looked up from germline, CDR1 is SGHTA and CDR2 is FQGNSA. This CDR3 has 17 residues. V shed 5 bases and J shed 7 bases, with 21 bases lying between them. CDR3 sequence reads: CASSPGSAKKGNSPLHF. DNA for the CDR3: TGTGCCAGCAGCCCCGGTTCGGCGAAGAAGGGAAATTCACCCCTCCACTTT.

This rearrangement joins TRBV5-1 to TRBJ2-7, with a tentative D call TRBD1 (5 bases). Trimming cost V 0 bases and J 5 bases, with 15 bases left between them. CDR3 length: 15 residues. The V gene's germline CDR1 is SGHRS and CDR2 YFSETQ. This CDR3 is CASSLGVSKGDEQYF. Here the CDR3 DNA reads TGCGCCAGCAGCTTGGGGGTCTCCAAAGGGGACGAGCAGTACTTC.

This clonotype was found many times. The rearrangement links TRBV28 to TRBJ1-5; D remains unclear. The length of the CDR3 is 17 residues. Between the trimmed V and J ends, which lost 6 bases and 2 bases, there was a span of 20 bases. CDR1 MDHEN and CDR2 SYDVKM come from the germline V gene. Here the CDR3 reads CASSNSVMDPGNQPQHF. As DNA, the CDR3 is TGTGCCAGCAGCAACTCGGTAATGGATCCAGGCAATCAGCCCCAGCATTTT.

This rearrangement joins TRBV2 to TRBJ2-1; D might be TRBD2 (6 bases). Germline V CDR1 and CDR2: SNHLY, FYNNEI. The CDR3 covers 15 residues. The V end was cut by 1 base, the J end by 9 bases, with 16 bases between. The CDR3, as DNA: TGTGCCAGCAGTGAAGGTAGCGGTCGTCATACTGAGCAGTTCTTC. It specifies CASSEGSGRHTEQFF.

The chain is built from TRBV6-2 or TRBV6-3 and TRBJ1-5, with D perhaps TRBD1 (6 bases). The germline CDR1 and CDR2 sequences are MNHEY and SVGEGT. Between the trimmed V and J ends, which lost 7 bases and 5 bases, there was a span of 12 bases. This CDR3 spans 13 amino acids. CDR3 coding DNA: TGTGCCAGCACATACACAGGGTATCAGCCCCAGCATTTT. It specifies CASTYTGYQPQHF.

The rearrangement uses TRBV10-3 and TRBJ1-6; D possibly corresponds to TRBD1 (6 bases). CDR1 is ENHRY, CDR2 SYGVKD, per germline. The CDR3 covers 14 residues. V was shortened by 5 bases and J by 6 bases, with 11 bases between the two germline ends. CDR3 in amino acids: CAISPGGGNSPLHF. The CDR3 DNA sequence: TGTGCCATCAGTCCTGGAGGGGGTAATTCACCCCTCCACTTT.

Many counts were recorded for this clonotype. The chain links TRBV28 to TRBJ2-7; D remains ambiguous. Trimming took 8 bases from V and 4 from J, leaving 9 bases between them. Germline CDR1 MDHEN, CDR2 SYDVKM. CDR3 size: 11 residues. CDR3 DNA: TGTGCCAGCCAACTGGGGTACGAGCAGTACTTC. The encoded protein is CASQLGYEQYF.

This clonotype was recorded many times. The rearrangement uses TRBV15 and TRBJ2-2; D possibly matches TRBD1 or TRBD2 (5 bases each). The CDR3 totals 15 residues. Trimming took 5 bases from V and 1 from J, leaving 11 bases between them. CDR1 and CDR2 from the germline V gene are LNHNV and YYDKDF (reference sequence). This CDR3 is CATSWGRKNTGELFF. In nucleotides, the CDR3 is TGTGCCACCAGCTGGGGACGGAAGAACACCGGGGAGCTGTTTTTT.

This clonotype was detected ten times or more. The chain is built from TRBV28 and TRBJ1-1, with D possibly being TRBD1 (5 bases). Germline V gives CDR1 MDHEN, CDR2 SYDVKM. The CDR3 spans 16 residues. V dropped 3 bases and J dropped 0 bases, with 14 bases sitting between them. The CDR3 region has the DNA TGTGCCAGCAGTTTTACGCGGGGGGTGATGAACACTGAAGCTTTCTTT. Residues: CASSFTRGVMNTEAFF.

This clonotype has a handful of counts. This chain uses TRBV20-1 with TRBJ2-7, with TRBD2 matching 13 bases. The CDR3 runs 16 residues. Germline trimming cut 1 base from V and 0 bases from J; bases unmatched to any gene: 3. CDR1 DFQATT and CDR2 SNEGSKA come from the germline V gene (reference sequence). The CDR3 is CSARVGLAGVSYEQYF. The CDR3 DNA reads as TGCAGTGCTAGAGTAGGACTAGCGGGAGTCTCCTACGAGCAGTACTTC.

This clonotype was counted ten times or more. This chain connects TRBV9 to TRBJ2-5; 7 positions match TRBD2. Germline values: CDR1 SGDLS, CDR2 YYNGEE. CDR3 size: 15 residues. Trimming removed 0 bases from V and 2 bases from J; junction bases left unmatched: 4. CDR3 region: CASSVAGGSQETQYF. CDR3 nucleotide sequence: TGTGCCAGCAGCGTAGCGGGAGGTTCTCAAGAGACCCAGTACTTC.